These 10 T cell receptor beta chains came from one sample sequenced in a study of blood T cell repertoires in COVID-19. Measured with immunoSEQ multiplex PCR; TCRdb has only the in-frame clones, and not every one. The repertoire holds around 320,000 clones, with around 87% as singletons. Sequences were obtained from peripheral blood. The receptors originated from a man aged 18 to 29 with active or convalescent COVID-19.

This rearrangement joins TRBV29-1 to TRBJ1-2; D possibly corresponds to TRBD1 (5 bases). The CDR3 totals 15 residues. Germline CDR1 is SQVTM and CDR2 is ANQGSEA. Trimming cost V 0 bases and J 4 bases, with 15 bases left between them. CDR3 residues: CSVEDRSERGYGYTF. In DNA, the CDR3 is TGCAGCGTTGAAGATCGTTCAGAAAGGGGCTATGGCTACACCTTC.

This clone was counted a single time. The rearrangement joins TRBV7-9 to TRBJ2-1; 10 bases map to TRBD2. Germline V CDR1 and CDR2: SEHNR, FQNEAQ (reference sequence). The CDR3 covers 16 residues. Trimming removed 2 bases from V and 6 bases from J; junction bases left unmatched: 7. This CDR3 reads CASSLRGAGGSNEQFF. The CDR3 bases are TGTGCCAGCAGCTTACGGGGAGCGGGAGGGTCCAATGAGCAGTTCTTC.

J is TRBJ1-4 and V is TRBV28, with TRBD1 matching 8 bases. This CDR3 has 13 amino acids. Germline V gives CDR1 MDHEN, CDR2 SYDVKM. The CDR3 protein is CVSRQGITEKLFF. The CDR3 DNA reads as TGTGTTTCCCGACAGGGGATAACCGAAAAACTGTTTTTT.

The chain has TRBV28 and TRBJ2-7; a possible D gene is TRBD1 (6 bases). This CDR3 contains 11 residues. Germline lookup yields CDR1 MDHEN and CDR2 SYDVKM. Trimming took 4 bases from V and 5 from J, leaving 6 bases between them. CDR3 bases: TGTGCCAGCAGTTACAGGGACGAGCAGTACTTC. It yields the protein CASSYRDEQYF. Using reference TRBV28 and TRBJ2-7 for the parts outside the CDR3, the full variable domain is DVKVTQSSRYLVKRTGEKVFLECVQDMDHENMFWYRQDPGLGLRLIYFSYDVKMKEKGDIPEGYSVSREKKERFSLILESASTNQTSMYLCASSYRDEQYFGPGTRLTVT.

This clone is a singleton in its sample. The chain's CDR3 is CASSLAGGRGYEQYF. The CDR3 DNA reads as TGTGCCAGCAGCTTAGCGGGGGGTAGGGGCTACGAGCAGTACTTC. The chain uses TRBV11-2 and TRBJ2-7, with TRBD2 identical over 7 bases. Germline V gene lookup returns CDR1 SGHAT and CDR2 FQNNGV. With V trimmed by 1 base and J by 3 bases, 6 bases remained unmatched. CDR3 size: 15 residues.

This clone was found many times. The V call is TRBV3-1 (or the pseudogene TRBV3-2), the J call TRBJ2-2, with 12 bases matching TRBD2. The V gene's germline CDR1 is LGHDT and CDR2 YNNKEL (reference sequence). The junction had 0 bases not matched to a gene; V was cut back by 1 base and J by 6 bases. The length of the CDR3 is 15 residues. The CDR3 loop is CASSQGLAGAGELFF. DNA for the CDR3: TGTGCCAGCAGCCAAGGACTAGCGGGAGCCGGGGAGCTGTTTTTT.

The chain joins TRBV4-1 to TRBJ1-4; D gene uncertain. With 4 bases removed from V and 7 bases from J, the gap between germline ends came to 16 bases. The germline V gene encodes CDR1 MGHRA and CDR2 YSYEKL. This CDR3 contains 15 residues. The CDR3 region has the DNA TGCGCCAGCAGCCCCCATCCCGGGGTCCCTGAAAAACTGTTTTTT. Translation gives CASSPHPGVPEKLFF.

A word on this clone: A much larger clone sits a single nucleotide away, making a read error possible. The CDR3 DNA follows: TGTGCCACCAGAGGGACAGGGGACACCGGGGAGCTGTTTTTT. The encoded protein is CATRGTGDTGELFF. The rearrangement joins TRBV24-1 to TRBJ2-2, with TRBD1 matching over 10 bases. The V gene's germline CDR1 is KGHDR and CDR2 SFDVKD. V was pared by 7 bases and J by 3 bases, with 1 base of the junction left unmatched. The length of the CDR3 is 14 residues.

The V call is TRBV3-1 (or the pseudogene TRBV3-2), the J call TRBJ2-1; TRBD2 matches at 9 bases. The CDR3 spans 15 residues. The junction had 8 bases not matched to a gene; V was cut back by 4 bases and J by 7 bases. The germline V gene has CDR1 LGHDT and CDR2 YNNKEL (reference sequence). CDR3 coding DNA: TGTGCCAGCAGCCGCGGACTAGCGAAGCAGAATGAGCAGTTCTTC. Translated, it gives CASSRGLAKQNEQFF.

The genes are TRBV11-2 and TRBJ2-1, with 11 bases fitting TRBD1. The CDR3 loop spans 16 amino acids. Trimming at V came to 5 bases and at J to 2 bases, leaving 5 bases not matched to a gene. Per the germline V gene, CDR1 is SGHAT and CDR2 is FQNNGV. The CDR3 sequence is CASSLRGQGAYNEQFF. CDR3 DNA: TGTGCCAGCAGCCTCCGGGGACAGGGGGCCTACAATGAGCAGTTCTTC.